The present T cell receptor beta chain was sequenced within a study of cytomegalovirus exposure and HLA in healthy donors. In the study overall: A prior study identified approximately 120 million unique TCR beta sequences from roughly 180 million T cells.

The PCR had 60 Vbeta and 13 Jbeta primers. Only in-frame clones appear in the TCRdb table, and some are missing; sequencing was by immunoSEQ multiplex PCR. The table includes more than 110,000 clones, around three quarters detected once. Looked up from germline, CDR1 is LNHDA and CDR2 is SQIVND (reference sequence). Losses at the gene ends were 4 bases for V and 8 bases for J; bases not matched to a gene: 3. The length of the CDR3 is 13 residues. The V call is TRBV19, the J call TRBJ1-4; 8 bases are shared with TRBD1. The clonotype originates from a woman in her fifties or sixties in good health and CMV-seropositive. Material: PBMCs. The CDR3 DNA is TGTGCCAGTAGTACGACAGGGGTCGAAAAACTGTTTTTT. It specifies CASSTTGVEKLFF. Full variable domain (missing parts from reference TRBV19 and TRBJ1-4): DGGITQSPKYLFRKEGQNVTLSCEQNLNHDAMYWYRQDPGQGLRLIYYSQIVNDFQKGDIAEGYSVSREKKESFPLTVTSAQKNPTAFYLCASSTTGVEKLFFGSGTQLSVL.